What follows are 22 T cell receptor beta chains derived from one specimen sequenced in a study of response to subunit inactivated influenza vaccine. TCRdb called the RT-PCR reads again in MiXCR, with one record for every CDR3 protein. The data show roughly 630,000 distinct CDR3 sequences, 12% to 15% seen once. The sample consisted of PBMCs from blood, taken around 14 days before vaccination. Receptor source: a man aged 45-65 years who received an inactivated influenza vaccine.

This clonotype turned up a few times. This sequence joins TRBV10-3 and TRBJ2-7; 7 nucleotides align to TRBD1. Germline V gene lookup returns CDR1 ENHRY and CDR2 SYGVKD. Germline trimming cut 3 bases from V and 4 bases from J; bases unmatched to any gene: 9. This CDR3 region has 15 residues. The CDR3 reads CAISEDRDREYEQYF. Here the CDR3 DNA reads TGTGCCATCAGTGAAGACCGGGACAGAGAATACGAGCAGTACTTC.

The chain is built from TRBV20-1 and TRBJ2-1; weak D call: TRBD2 (5 bases). Germline V gene sequence: CDR1 DFQATT, CDR2 SNEGSKA (reference sequence). CDR3 length: 14 residues. V gave up 0 bases and J gave up 10 bases, with 16 bases separating them. CDR3 loop: CSARDARRGIEQFF. CDR3 nucleotides: TGCAGTGCTAGAGATGCCAGGCGAGGGATAGAGCAGTTCTTC.

This clonotype was observed many times. The chain employs TRBV29-1 and TRBJ2-2; 10 nucleotides match TRBD1. From germline, CDR1 is SQVTM and CDR2 ANQGSEA. V lost 7 bases and J lost 3; bases outside the gene matches: 5. This CDR3 contains 14 residues. In DNA, the CDR3 is TGCAGCGCAGGACAGGGGGGATACACCGGGGAGCTGTTTTTT. This translates into CSAGQGGYTGELFF.

This clonotype was detected only a few times. The chain joins TRBV18 to TRBJ2-1; no firm D call. Germline-derived CDR1 and CDR2 are KGHSH and LQKENI. Between the trimmed V and J ends, which lost 2 bases and 2 bases, there was a span of 1 base. There are 12 residues in the CDR3. The DNA of the CDR3 is TGTGCCAGCTCACCAGCCTACAATGAGCAGTTCTTC. Amino acids: CASSPAYNEQFF.

This clonotype was counted between two and nine times. This rearrangement joins TRBV4-2 to TRBJ1-1, with 9 bases fitting TRBD1. CDR1 is LGHNA, CDR2 YNFKEQ, per germline. The CDR3 has 16 amino acids. V dropped 4 bases and J dropped 0; count of bases not matched to a gene: 6. CDR3 region: CASSRGTGLMNTEAFF. The CDR3 DNA is TGTGCCAGCAGCCGGGGGACAGGGCTCATGAACACTGAAGCTTTCTTT.

This clonotype occurred a few times. The chain joins TRBV4-3 to TRBJ2-3; D uncertain. Germline assignment: CDR1 LGHNA and CDR2 YSLEER. The V end was cut by 0 bases, the J end by 3 bases, with 10 bases between. This CDR3 has 15 amino acids. As DNA, the CDR3 is TGCGCCAGCAGCCAAGATTGGGGTGGGACAGATACGCAGTATTTT. Amino acid sequence: CASSQDWGGTDTQYF.

This clonotype appeared a few times. The V and J genes are TRBV5-1 and TRBJ2-7; 9 bases are a match to TRBD2. Germline V gene lookup returns CDR1 SGHRS and CDR2 YFSETQ. The ends lost 6 bases at V and 4 bases at J; junction bases unmatched: 5. The CDR3 is 13 amino acids. The CDR3 sequence is CASKAGGPYEQYF. CDR3 DNA sequence: TGCGCCAGCAAGGCGGGAGGGCCTTACGAGCAGTACTTC.

The rearrangement joins TRBV7-9 to TRBJ1-1, with D maybe TRBD1 (6 bases). This CDR3 has 12 amino acids. The germline CDR1 and CDR2 sequences are SEHNR and FQNEAQ (reference sequence). V was clipped by 5 bases and J by 7 bases, with 11 bases between them. This CDR3 reads CASSIGQIEAFF. CDR3 coding DNA: TGTGCCAGCAGCATAGGACAGATTGAAGCTTTCTTT.

This clonotype was seen only a few times. The chain recombines TRBV4-2 with TRBJ1-1; D is undetermined. CDR1 is LGHNA and CDR2 is YNFKEQ in the germline V gene. This CDR3 is 13 amino acids long. The V and J ends lost 0 bases and 1 base respectively, with 3 bases between them. CDR3 amino acids: CASSQEKNTEAFF. CDR3 sequence (DNA): TGTGCCAGCAGCCAAGAGAAGAACACTGAAGCTTTCTTT.

This clonotype was observed a single time. The chain links TRBV19 to TRBJ2-7; 10 positions agree with TRBD1. CDR1 LNHDA and CDR2 SQIVND come from the germline V gene (reference sequence). The junction had 4 bases not matched to a gene; V was cut back by 2 bases and J by 3 bases. The CDR3 is made up of 15 amino acids. Here the CDR3 DNA reads TGTGCCAGTAGTATACGCGGGGACAGGGGCTACGAGCAGTACTTC. Translating it yields CASSIRGDRGYEQYF.

The J gene is TRBJ2-1, the V gene TRBV18; the match to TRBD2 covers 7 bases. Germline V gene sequence: CDR1 KGHSH, CDR2 LQKENI. V gave up 1 base and J gave up 2 bases; unmatched junction bases: 5. The CDR3 extends over 16 amino acids. As DNA, the CDR3 is TGTGCCAGCTCACCACGAAGCGGGGCGGCCTACAATGAGCAGTTCTTC. Its protein product is CASSPRSGAAYNEQFF.

CDR3 sequence reads: CSARDLAPVYEQYF. CDR3 nucleotide sequence: TGCAGTGCTAGAGATCTAGCCCCCGTTTACGAGCAGTACTTC. The rearrangement uses TRBV20-1 and TRBJ2-7; possible D gene TRBD2, 5 bases. Trimming shortened V by 0 bases and J by 4 bases, and 13 bases separated the two germline ends. The CDR3 is 14 amino acids. CDR1 is DFQATT and CDR2 is SNEGSKA in the germline V gene (reference sequence).

This clonotype turned up a few times. The chain recombines TRBV18 with TRBJ2-1; 11 bases line up with TRBD2. The CDR3 totals 18 residues. From germline, CDR1 is KGHSH and CDR2 LQKENI. J lost 7 bases, V lost 3 bases, and 14 bases had no gene match. This CDR3 reads CASSPTLAGELNGNEQFF. CDR3 DNA: TGTGCCAGCTCACCGACACTAGCGGGGGAACTCAATGGAAATGAGCAGTTCTTC.

This clonotype was seen more than once but under ten times. The V and J genes are TRBV6-5 and TRBJ2-1, with D perhaps assigned TRBD1 or TRBD2 (5 bases each). This CDR3 comprises 11 residues. Germline V gene sequence: CDR1 MNHEY, CDR2 SVGAGI. Trimming took off 7 bases at V and 9 bases at J, with 10 bases between the two ends. The CDR3 loop is CASTERGEQFF. The CDR3, as DNA: TGTGCCAGCACCGAGAGGGGTGAGCAGTTCTTC.

In its sample, this clonotype was seen a few times. The chain recombines TRBV11-2 with TRBJ2-7; D remains ambiguous. Per the germline V gene, CDR1 is SGHAT and CDR2 is FQNNGV. This CDR3 has 14 amino acids. Trimming cost V 2 bases and J 3 bases, with 11 bases left between them. Here the CDR3 reads CASSLPQPDYEQYF. CDR3 in DNA: TGTGCCAGCAGCTTACCACAACCAGACTACGAGCAGTACTTC.

The chain links TRBV20-1 to TRBJ2-7; D is possibly TRBD1 (6 bases). Trimming took 3 bases from V and 7 from J, leaving 16 bases between them. Germline assignment: CDR1 DFQATT and CDR2 SNEGSKA (reference sequence). The CDR3 has 13 amino acids. Written as DNA, the CDR3 is TGCAGTGCTAGTCGGCAGGGGACGGGGGAGCAGTACTTC. Protein sequence: CSASRQGTGEQYF.

This clonotype has at least ten counts. This chain joins TRBV6-2 or TRBV6-3 and TRBJ2-7, with TRBD1 identical over 11 bases. Germline V gene sequence: CDR1 MNHEY, CDR2 SVGEGT. The CDR3 has 15 residues. V shed 2 bases and J 4 bases; nucleotides not matched to a gene: 4. Written as DNA, the CDR3 is TGTGCCAGCAGTTACGGGGGGACAGGGGGATACGAGCAGTACTTC. As protein: CASSYGGTGGYEQYF.

There are a few counts of this clonotype. This CDR3 reads CATSVPTGSNTGELFF. CDR3 bases: TGTGCCACCAGCGTCCCGACAGGGTCGAACACCGGGGAGCTGTTTTTT. The V and J genes are TRBV15 and TRBJ2-2; the match to TRBD1 covers 7 bases. J lost 0 bases, V lost 5 bases, and 6 bases had no gene match. The CDR3 has 16 amino acids. CDR1 is LNHNV and CDR2 is YYDKDF in the germline V gene (reference sequence).

This clonotype was found a few times. The chain uses TRBV13 and TRBJ2-1; 8 positions agree with TRBD2. After removal of 3 bases from V and 2 bases from J, the junction contained 6 bases not matched to a gene. Germline V CDR1 and CDR2: PRHDT, FYEKMQ (reference sequence). The CDR3 contains 16 residues. The CDR3 here is CASSFDGRGAYNEQFF. The CDR3 DNA sequence: TGTGCCAGCAGCTTCGACGGGAGGGGGGCCTACAATGAGCAGTTCTTC.

The V gene is TRBV12-3 or TRBV12-4, the J gene TRBJ2-7, with 11 bases identical to TRBD1. The CDR3 spans 15 residues. J was trimmed by 5 bases and V by 5 bases; bases with no gene match: 8. DNA of the CDR3: TGTGCCAGCAGTACTCGGACAGGGGGCATGGACGAGCAGTACTTC. This gives the protein CASSTRTGGMDEQYF.

The V gene is TRBV10-3, the J gene TRBJ2-1, with TRBD2 as a possible D gene (5 bases). Germline lookup yields CDR1 ENHRY and CDR2 SYGVKD. V dropped 0 bases and J dropped 8 bases, with 20 bases sitting between them. The CDR3 runs 17 residues. The CDR3 loop is CAISESALLTGKDEQFF. DNA of the CDR3: TGTGCCATCAGTGAGTCAGCCCTCCTAACGGGGAAGGATGAGCAGTTCTTC.

This clonotype has more than one count but fewer than ten. This chain uses TRBV7-2 with TRBJ2-3; 10 bases are a match to TRBD2. After removal of 5 bases from V and 4 bases from J, the junction contained 9 bases not matched to a gene. The CDR3 consists of 16 residues. Germline values: CDR1 SGHTA, CDR2 FQGNSA. CDR3 sequence: CASSPIAGGQADTQYF. In nucleotides, the CDR3 is TGTGCCAGCAGCCCCATAGCGGGAGGACAAGCAGATACGCAGTATTTT. Filled out from reference TRBV7-2 and TRBJ2-3, the complete variable domain reads GAGVSQSPSNKVTEKGKDVELRCDPISGHTALYWYRQSLGQGLEFLIYFQGNSAPDKSGLPSDRFSAERTGGSVSTLTIQRTQQEDSAVYLCASSPIAGGQADTQYFGPGTRLTVL.